The clone carrying this T cell receptor beta chain has at least ten counts. The TCR library protocol attached unique molecular identifiers to the individual cDNA molecules. Each CDR3 protein gets one entry after TCRdb re-called the 5' RACE reads with MiXCR. Of tens of thousands of distinct CDR3 sequences detected, around 4% appear once; the ten largest clones hold approximately 11%. The sample is drawn from a study of early T cells in non-severe SARS-CoV-2 infection. The V end was cut by 3 bases, the J end by 2 bases, with 9 bases between. The germline gives CDR1 SGHAT, CDR2 FQDESV (reference sequence). The CDR3 spans 14 residues.

J is TRBJ2-3 and V is TRBV11-1; D perhaps matches TRBD2 (5 bases). Input material: whole blood. This clonotype originated in an adult who was a healthcare worker with PCR-confirmed SARS-CoV-2 infection or an uninfected control (not recorded which). CDR3 region: CASSFGLDTDTQYF. Written as DNA, the CDR3 is TGTGCCAGCAGCTTCGGACTGGACACAGATACGCAGTATTTT.